This T cell receptor beta chain was recorded in a study of T cells after yellow fever vaccination. Notes on the study in general: Weaker in magnitude, the secondary response showed a faster peak on day 5 versus 15.

In this sample, this clonotype turned up a few times. Its specificity is not known. The CDR3 consists of 16 residues. The V gene end was trimmed by 3 bases and the J gene end by 2 bases; junction bases not matched to a gene: 5. Germline V gives CDR1 SEHNR, CDR2 FQNEAQ (reference sequence). TCR cDNA, made by 5'RACE template switching, carried an added universal primer site and UMIs. Each CDR3 protein is one row after TCRdb ran MiXCR on the 5' RACE reads. Of hundreds of thousands of distinct CDR3 sequences in the sample, around 13% are singletons; the top ten hold 3.2%. J is TRBJ2-4 and V is TRBV7-9; TRBD2 agrees at 9 bases. This TCR was recovered from a man younger than 30 who received the YFV17D yellow fever vaccine. The sequencing here drew on CD4+ T cells sorted from PBMCs, taken 15 days after the yellow fever booster vaccination. This chain's CDR3 is CASSFALAGPKNIQYF. The CDR3 DNA reads as TGTGCCAGCAGCTTTGCTCTAGCGGGGCCCAAAAACATTCAGTACTTC.